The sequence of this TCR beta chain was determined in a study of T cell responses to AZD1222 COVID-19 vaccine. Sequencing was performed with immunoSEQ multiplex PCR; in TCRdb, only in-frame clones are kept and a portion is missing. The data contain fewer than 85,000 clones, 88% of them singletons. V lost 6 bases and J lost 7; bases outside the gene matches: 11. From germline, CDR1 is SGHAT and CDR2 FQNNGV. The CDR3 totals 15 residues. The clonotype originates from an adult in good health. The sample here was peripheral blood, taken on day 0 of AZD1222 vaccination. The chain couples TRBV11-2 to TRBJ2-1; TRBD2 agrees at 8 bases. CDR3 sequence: CASREAGARRNEQFF. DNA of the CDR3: TGTGCCAGCAGGGAAGCGGGAGCTCGCCGGAATGAGCAGTTCTTC.